The 12 T cell receptor beta chains given below trace back to one sample, sequenced in a study of graft-versus-host responses after intestinal transplantation. This table comes from immunoSEQ multiplex PCR, and its TCRdb copy is limited to in-frame clones, with some not included. The table lists around 43,000 clones, around nine tenths of them singletons. The sample consisted of PBMCs, taken 524 days after transplant. These receptors were collected from a human patient who received an intestinal transplant, so some T cells may come from the graft donor.

The CDR3 sequence: CAWSVLTTGANVLTF. The CDR3 DNA sequence: TGTGCCTGGAGTGTACTTACTACTGGGGCCAACGTCCTGACTTTC. The genes are TRBV30 and TRBJ2-6; D ambiguous. The CDR3 loop spans 15 amino acids. Germline-derived CDR1 and CDR2 are GTSNPN and SVGIG (reference sequence). Trimming pared 0 bases from V and 2 bases from J, leaving 8 bases between.

The gene calls are TRBV5-1 and TRBJ1-1; 7 bases match TRBD1. The V gene end was trimmed by 3 bases and the J gene end by 0 bases; junction bases not matched to a gene: 2. The CDR3 is 14 amino acids. The germline V gene encodes CDR1 SGHRS and CDR2 YFSETQ. The CDR3 region has the DNA TGCGCCAGCAGCTGGGGACAGCTGAACACTGAAGCTTTCTTT. Translated: CASSWGQLNTEAFF.

The CDR3: CASSLEPANYGYTF. CDR3 nucleotide sequence: TGTGCCAGCAGTTTAGAGCCAGCTAACTATGGCTACACCTTC. The chain has TRBV27 and TRBJ1-2; D uncertain. CDR1 is MNHEY and CDR2 is SMNVEV in the germline V gene (reference sequence). V lost 2 bases and J lost 0, with 7 bases in between. The CDR3 consists of 14 residues.

The chain has TRBV6-1 and TRBJ1-1; D ambiguous. The CDR3 is made up of 13 amino acids. Trimming took 5 bases from V and 4 from J, leaving 11 bases between them. Germline CDR1 is MNHNS and CDR2 is SASEGT. Written as DNA, the CDR3 is TGTGCCAGCAGTTATGGTAGACTCACTGAAGCTTTCTTT. It specifies CASSYGRLTEAFF.

This clone has only one observation. V is TRBV10-2 and J is TRBJ2-7, with unresolved D. CDR3 length: 12 amino acids. The V gene's germline CDR1 is WSHSY and CDR2 SAAADI. Trimming pared 3 bases from V and 0 bases from J, leaving 3 bases between. The CDR3 nucleotides read TGCGCCAGCAGTGAAGCCTCCTACGAGCAGTACTTC. It yields the protein CASSEASYEQYF.

V usage is TRBV6-6 and J usage is TRBJ2-1; D might be TRBD1 or TRBD2, each matching 5 bases. This CDR3 has 11 residues. Germline assignment: CDR1 MNHNY and CDR2 SVGAGI (reference sequence). Between the trimmed V and J ends, which lost 6 bases and 15 bases, there was a span of 15 bases. The CDR3 spells CASSPGKGRFF. The CDR3 region has the DNA TGTGCCAGCAGCCCCGGAAAGGGACGGTTCTTC.

The rearrangement links TRBV5-4 to TRBJ2-3; 10 positions match TRBD2. CDR3 length: 16 residues. V gave up 4 bases and J gave up 3 bases; unmatched junction bases: 8. The V gene's germline CDR1 is SGHNT and CDR2 YYREEE (reference sequence). In DNA, the CDR3 is TGTGCCAGCAGCCACAAGCGGGAGGGCCGGACAGATACGCAGTATTTT. This translates into CASSHKREGRTDTQYF.

The V call is TRBV6-5, the J call TRBJ2-1, with 10 positions matching TRBD2. J lost 6 bases, V lost 4 bases, and 9 bases had no gene match. The germline CDR1 and CDR2 sequences are MNHEY and SVGAGI. This CDR3 is 16 amino acids long. The CDR3 sequence: CASSSPASGRSNEQFF. CDR3 nucleotide sequence: TGTGCCAGCAGTTCTCCGGCTAGCGGGAGATCCAATGAGCAGTTCTTC.

The chain combines TRBV19 with TRBJ1-5; maybe TRBD1 (5 bases). The germline gives CDR1 LNHDA, CDR2 SQIVND (reference sequence). V dropped 8 bases and J dropped 3 bases, with 26 bases sitting between them. This CDR3 comprises 18 residues. The chain's CDR3 is CASQETRKGPGPNQPQHF. Written as DNA, the CDR3 is TGTGCCAGTCAAGAGACCCGGAAGGGCCCGGGACCCAATCAGCCCCAGCATTTT.

V usage is TRBV30 and J usage is TRBJ2-1, with D uncertain. V was pared by 3 bases and J by 6 bases, with 18 bases between. This CDR3 spans 15 amino acids. Germline V gene lookup returns CDR1 GTSNPN and CDR2 SVGIG (reference sequence). Here the CDR3 reads CAWSQILSGSNEQFF. The CDR3, as DNA: TGTGCCTGGAGCCAGATCCTAAGTGGTAGCAATGAGCAGTTCTTC.

In this sample, this clone turned up a few times. The genes are TRBV18 and TRBJ2-7; tentative D call: TRBD2 (5 bases). With 5 bases removed from V and 7 bases from J, the gap between germline ends came to 18 bases. Germline CDR1 and CDR2: KGHSH and LQKENI. There are 14 residues in the CDR3. CDR3 bases: TGTGCCAGCTCAAGCGGAATTACTCCACCTGAGCAGTACTTC. Protein: CASSSGITPPEQYF. The whole variable domain, filled in from reference TRBV18 and TRBJ2-7, reads NAGVMQNPRHLVRRRGQEARLRCSPMKGHSHVYWYRQLPEEGLKFMVYLQKENIIDESGMPKERFSAEFPKEGPSILRIQQVVRGDSAAYFCASSSGITPPEQYFGPGTRLTVT.

This sequence joins TRBV10-1 and TRBJ1-5; no definite D call. Germline assignment: CDR1 WNHNN and CDR2 SYGVQD (reference sequence). The CDR3 sequence is 12 residues long. The germline V and J ends were trimmed by 6 bases and 0 bases, with 3 bases remaining between them. CDR3 in amino acids: CASRNSNQPQHF. The CDR3, as DNA: TGCGCCAGCAGGAATAGCAATCAGCCCCAGCATTTT.